The 17 T cell receptor beta chains presented below share a single source sample, sequenced in a study of T cell changes during pregnancy in multiple sclerosis. TCRdb's table, derived via immunoSEQ multiplex PCR, lists solely in-frame clones and lacks some. The data contain about 100,000 clones, 92% of them seen just once; the ten biggest clones take up approximately 2%. Sequenced here: peripheral blood, sampled after pregnancy. These receptors were taken from a female donor with multiple sclerosis, enrolled in a pregnancy study.

CDR3 bases: TGCACCAGCAGCCAAGTCTCCGAGGGGGTGCAAGAGACCCAGTACTTC. Residues: CTSSQVSEGVQETQYF. The chain couples TRBV1 to TRBJ2-5; TRBD1, as called in the table, went unchecked against the DNA. TRBV1 is a pseudogene segment. The CDR3 consists of 16 residues.

This clone was picked up a small number of times. The chain employs TRBV25-1 and TRBJ2-7, with D possibly TRBD1 on 5 matching bases. Deletions cut 4 bases from V and 4 bases from J, with 17 bases between. The germline gives CDR1 MGHDK, CDR2 SYGVNS. The CDR3 is 15 amino acids. This CDR3 reads CASSGSNRGRYEQYF. DNA of the CDR3: TGTGCCAGCAGTGGGTCTAATAGGGGCAGGTACGAGCAGTACTTC.

This chain connects TRBV15 to TRBJ2-7; 7 bases map to TRBD2. This CDR3 has 15 amino acids. The ends lost 0 bases at V and 4 bases at J; junction bases unmatched: 6. CDR1 and CDR2 (germline): LNHNV, YYDKDF (reference sequence). In DNA form, the CDR3 reads TGTGCCACCAGCAGAGATCGGGGCGGGAGTTACGAGCAGTACTTC. Translation gives CATSRDRGGSYEQYF. The full variable domain, rest sourced from reference TRBV15 and TRBJ2-7, is DAMVIQNPRYQVTQFGKPVTLSCSQTLNHNVMYWYQQKSSQAPKLLFHYYDKDFNNEADTPDNFQSRRPNTSFCFLDIRSPGLGDTAMYLCATSRDRGGSYEQYFGPGTRLTVT.

The chain has TRBV7-2 and TRBJ2-7; D gene unclear. The CDR3 extends over 13 amino acids. Germline CDR1 is SGHTA and CDR2 is FQGNSA. V dropped 2 bases and J dropped 3 bases, with 8 bases sitting between them. The CDR3 sequence is CASSLHSRYEQYF. The CDR3 region has the DNA TGTGCCAGCAGCTTACACTCACGCTACGAGCAGTACTTC. Full variable domain (rest looked up from reference TRBV7-2 and TRBJ2-7): GAGVSQSPSNKVTEKGKDVELRCDPISGHTALYWYRQSLGQGLEFLIYFQGNSAPDKSGLPSDRFSAERTGGSVSTLTIQRTQQEDSAVYLCASSLHSRYEQYFGPGTRLTVT.

CDR3 coding DNA: TGTGCCAGCAATCGAGGACAGGGGGTCCAAGAGACCCAGTACTTC. Translated: CASNRGQGVQETQYF. V is TRBV28 and J is TRBJ2-5; the match to TRBD1 covers 10 bases. The CDR3 contains 15 residues. Unmatched junction bases numbered 6, after V lost 7 bases and J lost 1 base. Looked up from germline, CDR1 is MDHEN and CDR2 is SYDVKM.

The genes are TRBV6-5 and TRBJ1-2; D uncertain. CDR1 MNHEY and CDR2 SVGAGI come from the germline V gene. Trimming shortened V by 7 bases and J by 7 bases, and 16 bases separated the two germline ends. This CDR3 region has 13 residues. CDR3 loop: CASTESGSGGYTF. In DNA form, the CDR3 reads TGTGCCAGCACCGAGTCGGGTTCCGGTGGCTACACCTTC.

The chain joins TRBV12-5 to TRBJ1-5; D remains ambiguous. This CDR3 has 10 amino acids. V lost 6 bases to trimming and J lost 10 bases, with 7 bases between them. CDR1 and CDR2 from the germline V gene are LGHNT and FRNRAP. The CDR3 region is CASGSPPQHF. In DNA form, the CDR3 reads TGTGCTAGTGGGAGCCCCCCCCAGCATTTT.

V and J are TRBV28 and TRBJ2-3, with 10 bases identical to TRBD2. The CDR3 totals 17 residues. V trimming: 5 bases; J trimming: 4 bases; junction bases outside the gene matches: 12. CDR1 is MDHEN and CDR2 is SYDVKM in the germline V gene. CDR3 residues: CASSISSGSTRADTQYF. The CDR3 DNA is TGTGCCAGCAGTATCTCTAGCGGGAGTACGAGGGCAGATACGCAGTATTTT.

This clone has only one observation. CDR3 DNA: TGCAGCGTTGCCCTAGGGGCGGCTTACTACGAGCAGTACTTC. Translation: CSVALGAAYYEQYF. V is TRBV29-1 and J is TRBJ2-7; D may be TRBD1 (5 bases). In germline, CDR1 is SQVTM, CDR2 ANQGSEA. The CDR3 sequence is 14 residues long. V gave up 4 bases and J gave up 3 bases, with 16 bases separating them.

The rearrangement uses TRBV5-4 and TRBJ1-2; 10 bases match TRBD1. CDR3 length: 16 residues. V was clipped by 0 bases and J by 0 bases; unmatched bases: 2. The germline V gene encodes CDR1 SGHNT and CDR2 YYREEE (reference sequence). Here the CDR3 reads CASSLETGGSNYGYTF. The CDR3 coding sequence is TGTGCCAGCAGCTTGGAGACAGGGGGCTCTAACTATGGCTACACCTTC.

The chain combines TRBV9 with TRBJ1-1, with 9 positions matching TRBD1. Trimming at V came to 0 bases and at J to 4 bases, leaving 7 bases not matched to a gene. CDR3 length: 16 residues. The germline V gene has CDR1 SGDLS and CDR2 YYNGEE. CDR3 amino acids: CASSVGHRGRFTEAFF. CDR3 DNA sequence: TGTGCCAGCAGCGTAGGTCACAGGGGGCGTTTCACTGAAGCTTTCTTT. Full variable domain (outside the CDR3, taken from reference TRBV9 and TRBJ1-1): DSGVTQTPKHLITATGQRVTLRCSPRSGDLSVYWYQQSLDQGLQFLIQYYNGEERAKGNILERFSAQQFPDLHSELNLSSLELGDSALYFCASSVGHRGRFTEAFFGQGTRLTVV.

The CDR3 nucleotides read TGTGCCACCAGCAGGGAAACTAGGGATCTCAACACCGGGGAGCTGTTTTTT. Its protein product is CATSRETRDLNTGELFF. This rearrangement joins TRBV15 to TRBJ2-2, with D tentatively TRBD2 (5 bases). In germline, CDR1 is LNHNV, CDR2 YYDKDF (reference sequence). CDR3 length: 17 residues. The V end lost 3 bases, the J end lost 2 bases, and 16 bases lay between the germline ends.

The chain carries TRBV5-6 and TRBJ2-5, with D perhaps TRBD2 (6 bases). The CDR3 runs to 16 residues. Trimming took off 0 bases at V and 4 bases at J, with 16 bases between the two ends. Germline lookup yields CDR1 SGHDT and CDR2 YYEEEE. The CDR3 region has the DNA TGTGCCAGCAGCTTGGTTCGTGGGAGGACGGGAGAGACCCAGTACTTC. It encodes CASSLVRGRTGETQYF.

The chain links TRBV6-5 to TRBJ2-2, with TRBD1 identical over 9 bases. The CDR3 is made up of 16 amino acids. Trimming took 0 bases from V and 3 from J; bases not matched to a gene: 2. Germline V gives CDR1 MNHEY, CDR2 SVGAGI. CDR3 sequence (DNA): TGTGCCAGCAGTTACTCGGGGACAGGGCACACCGGGGAGCTGTTTTTT. As protein: CASSYSGTGHTGELFF.

V and J are TRBV19 and TRBJ2-2; 8 nucleotides align to TRBD2. Trimming cost V 9 bases and J 7 bases; bases outside gene matches: 4. Germline V CDR1 and CDR2: LNHDA, SQIVND (reference sequence). This CDR3 contains 12 residues. The CDR3 DNA reads as TGTGCCAGCGGGGGGGTCGGCGGGGAGCTGTTTTTT. It yields the protein CASGGVGGELFF.

The chain joins TRBV21-1 to TRBJ2-1; the table's D call of TRBD2 was not tested on the DNA. TRBV21-1 is recorded as a pseudogene. The length of the CDR3 is 14 residues. This chain's CDR3 is CASRSGTGINEQFF. The DNA for the CDR3 is TGTGCCAGCAGATCCGGGACTGGAATCAATGAGCAGTTCTTC.

The chain links TRBV13 to TRBJ2-7; TRBD1 is a possible D gene (6 bases). Germline V gene data show CDR1 as PRHDT and CDR2 as FYEKMQ (reference sequence). The CDR3 is 13 residues long. Trimming removed 6 bases from V and 5 bases from J, with 14 bases in between. For the CDR3, the DNA is TGTGCCAGCAGTTTGAGTTGGGGGCACGAGCAGTACTTC. It codes for CASSLSWGHEQYF.